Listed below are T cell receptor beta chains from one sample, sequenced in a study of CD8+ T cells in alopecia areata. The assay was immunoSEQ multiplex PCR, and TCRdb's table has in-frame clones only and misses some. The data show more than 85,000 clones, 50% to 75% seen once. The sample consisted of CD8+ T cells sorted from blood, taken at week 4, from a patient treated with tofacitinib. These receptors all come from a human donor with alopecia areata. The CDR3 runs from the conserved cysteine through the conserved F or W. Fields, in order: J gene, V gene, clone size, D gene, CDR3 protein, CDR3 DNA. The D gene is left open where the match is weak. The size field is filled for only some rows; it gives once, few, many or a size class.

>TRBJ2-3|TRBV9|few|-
CASSVEGSTDTQYF
TGTGCCAGCAGCGTAGAGGGGAGCACAGATACGCAGTATTTT
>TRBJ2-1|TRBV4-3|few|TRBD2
CASSQEPSGRLFNEQFF
TGCGCCAGCAGCCAAGAGCCTAGCGGGAGACTTTTCAATGAGCAGTTCTTC
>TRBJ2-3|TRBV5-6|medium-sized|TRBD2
CASSLGLAGGDTQYF
TGTGCCAGCAGCTTGGGACTAGCGGGGGGTGATACGCAGTATTTT
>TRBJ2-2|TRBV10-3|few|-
CAITPGPNTGELFF
TGTGCCATCACCCCAGGACCGAACACCGGGGAGCTGTTTTTT
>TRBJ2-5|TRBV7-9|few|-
CASSPPLPTIQETQYF
TGTGCCAGCAGCCCGCCGCTTCCTACGATCCAAGAGACCCAGTACTTC
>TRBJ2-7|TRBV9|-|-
CASSVGSYSGYEQYF
TGTGCCAGCAGCGTAGGGAGCTATTCGGGCTACGAGCAGTACTTC
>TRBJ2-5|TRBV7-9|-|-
CASSPETGEGQETQYF
TGTGCCAGCAGCCCAGAGACAGGGGAGGGCCAAGAGACCCAGTACTTC
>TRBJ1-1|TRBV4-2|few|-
CASSRGNTEAFF
TGTGCCAGCAGTAGGGGGAACACTGAAGCTTTCTTT
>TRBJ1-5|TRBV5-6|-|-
CASSLWNNQPQHF
TGTGCCAGCAGCTTGTGGAATAATCAGCCCCAGCATTTT
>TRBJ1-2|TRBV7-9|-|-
CASSNGGNYGYTF
TGTGCCAGCAGCAACGGAGGGAACTATGGCTACACCTTC
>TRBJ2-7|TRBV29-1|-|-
CSVRDSYEQYF
TGCAGCGTTCGGGACTCCTACGAGCAGTACTTC
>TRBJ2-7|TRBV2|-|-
CASSSGRSEQYF
TGTGCCAGCAGCAGCGGACGGTCGGAGCAGTACTTC
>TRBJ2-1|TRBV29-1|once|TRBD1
CSVEGAVSTGDNEQFF
TGCAGCGTTGAAGGAGCTGTGTCGACAGGGGACAATGAGCAGTTCTTC
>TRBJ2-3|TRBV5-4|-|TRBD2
CASTPPAGGIDTQYF
TGTGCCAGCACCCCCCCTGCGGGAGGAATAGATACGCAGTATTTT
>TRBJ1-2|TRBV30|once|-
CAWNWAGNGYTF
TGTGCCTGGAATTGGGCAGGAAATGGCTACACCTTC
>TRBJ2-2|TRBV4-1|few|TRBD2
CASSLAGTSGSTTSFGELFF
TGCGCCAGCAGCCTTGCCGGGACTAGCGGGAGCACGACCTCTTTCGGGGAGCTGTTTTTT
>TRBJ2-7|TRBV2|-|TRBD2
CATQGLAISYEQYF
TGTGCCACACAGGGACTAGCAATCTCCTACGAGCAGTACTTC
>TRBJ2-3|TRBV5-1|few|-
CASSSGTVRVDTQYF
TGCGCCAGCAGCTCCGGGACTGTGAGGGTAGATACGCAGTATTTT
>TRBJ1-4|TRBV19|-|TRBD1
CASRDPNQRTGLGEKLFF
TGTGCCAGTCGCGACCCAAACCAGCGGACAGGGTTGGGGGAAAAACTGTTTTTT
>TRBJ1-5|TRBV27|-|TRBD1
CASSSSPTGANQPQHF
TGTGCCAGCAGTTCCAGCCCGACAGGGGCGAATCAGCCCCAGCATTTT
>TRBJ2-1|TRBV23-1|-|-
CASSPQRQEDNEQFF
TGCGCCAGCAGTCCACAGAGACAAGAAGACAATGAGCAGTTCTTC
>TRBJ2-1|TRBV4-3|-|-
CASSQEYSRGRYNEQFF
TGCGCCAGCAGCCAAGAATATAGCAGGGGTAGATACAATGAGCAGTTCTTC
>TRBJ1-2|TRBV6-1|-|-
CASSEVLGQGPKGGYTF
TGTGCCAGCAGTGAAGTCCTTGGGCAGGGACCCAAGGGAGGCTACACCTTC
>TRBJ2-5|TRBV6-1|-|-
CASSEETAYQEIQYF
TGTGCCAGCAGTGAAGAAACAGCGTACCAAGAGATCCAGTACTTC
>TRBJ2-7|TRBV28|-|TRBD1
CASTLAGGLSYEQYF
TGTGCCAGCACCCTCGCAGGGGGTCTGTCCTACGAGCAGTACTTC
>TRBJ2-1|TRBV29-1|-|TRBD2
CSVDGLADYNEQFF
TGCAGCGTTGACGGACTAGCGGACTACAATGAGCAGTTCTTC
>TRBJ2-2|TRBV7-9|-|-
CASSGTGKLDTGELFF
TGTGCCAGCAGCGGAACGGGGAAGTTGGACACCGGGGAGCTGTTTTTT
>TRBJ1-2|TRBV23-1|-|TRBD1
CASTSAGTEYNYGYTF
TGCGCCAGCACCTCCGCCGGGACAGAGTATAACTATGGCTACACCTTC
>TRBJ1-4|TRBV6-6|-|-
CASNKAEGRNEKLFF
TGTGCCAGCAACAAGGCTGAAGGGCGGAATGAAAAACTGTTTTTT
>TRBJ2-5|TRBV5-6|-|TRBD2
CASSLAEQETQYF
TGTGCCAGCAGCCTAGCGGAACAAGAGACCCAGTACTTC
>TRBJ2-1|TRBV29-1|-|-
CSGGRVRPYNEQFF
TGCAGCGGAGGTAGGGTCCGACCCTACAATGAGCAGTTCTTC
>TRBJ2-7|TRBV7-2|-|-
CASSGTLFYEQYF
TGTGCCAGCAGCGGGACATTGTTCTACGAGCAGTACTTC
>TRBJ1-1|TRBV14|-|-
CASSTGRNTEAFF
TGTGCCAGCAGTACCGGGAGGAACACTGAAGCTTTCTTT
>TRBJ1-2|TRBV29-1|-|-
CSVEGEGDPTYYGYTF
TGCAGCGTTGAAGGAGAAGGAGACCCTACTTACTATGGCTACACCTTC
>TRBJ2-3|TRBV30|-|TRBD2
CAWSSLADPPDTQYF
TGTGCCTGGAGTAGCCTAGCGGACCCCCCAGATACGCAGTATTTT
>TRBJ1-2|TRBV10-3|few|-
CAISELSPVYGYTF
TGTGCCATCAGTGAGCTTTCGCCAGTCTATGGCTACACCTTC
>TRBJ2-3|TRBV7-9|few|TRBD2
CASSFNPGGTSTSMDTQYF
TGTGCCAGCAGCTTCAATCCAGGAGGGACTAGCACATCAATGGATACGCAGTATTTT
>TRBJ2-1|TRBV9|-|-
CASSVPRDSAADEQFF
TGTGCCAGCAGCGTTCCCCGGGACTCCGCAGCCGATGAGCAGTTCTTC
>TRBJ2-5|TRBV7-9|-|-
CASSLESGLFQETQYF
TGTGCCAGCAGCTTAGAGAGCGGGCTATTCCAAGAGACCCAGTACTTC
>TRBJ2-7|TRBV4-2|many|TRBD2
CASRLRLAGDEQYF
TGTGCCAGCAGGCTTAGACTAGCGGGAGACGAGCAGTACTTC
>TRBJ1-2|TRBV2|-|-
CASRITDYGYTF
TGTGCCAGCCGGATAACGGACTATGGCTACACCTTC
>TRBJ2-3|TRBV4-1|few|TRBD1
CASSQRDRVDTQYF
TGCGCCAGCAGCCAAAGGGACAGGGTGGATACGCAGTATTTT
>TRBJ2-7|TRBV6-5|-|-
CASSYPSWGPNEQYF
TGTGCCAGCAGTTACCCTTCATGGGGTCCCAACGAGCAGTACTTC
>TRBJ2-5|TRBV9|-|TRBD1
CASSVKPQTGDNQETQYF
TGTGCCAGCAGCGTAAAACCCCAAACAGGGGACAACCAAGAGACCCAGTACTTC
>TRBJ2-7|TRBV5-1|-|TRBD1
CASSLEGGGEQYF
TGCGCCAGCAGCTTGGAAGGGGGCGGCGAGCAGTACTTC
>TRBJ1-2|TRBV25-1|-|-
CASSEEILGGYTF
TGTGCCAGCAGTGAAGAGATTCTGGGTGGCTACACCTTC